Reported below is one T cell receptor (beta chain). This sample is drawn from a study of T cell changes during pregnancy in multiple sclerosis. Germline trimming cut 6 bases from V and 5 bases from J; bases unmatched to any gene: 23. CDR3 length: 19 amino acids. In germline, CDR1 is WSHSY, CDR2 SAAADI. Repertoires were generated with immunoSEQ multiplex PCR, while TCRdb's copy carries only in-frame clones and drops some. The data show approximately 64,000 clones, about nine tenths seen once. The source of this sequence is a female donor in good health, enrolled as a control in a pregnancy study. The sample here was peripheral blood, taken in the second trimester of pregnancy. V and J are TRBV10-2 and TRBJ1-2, with TRBD1 matching over 8 bases. The CDR3 bases are TGCGCCAGCAGGAACCGGGACAGGAGATTCCGGCTGACCCCTTATGGCTACACCTTC. Translation: CASRNRDRRFRLTPYGYTF.